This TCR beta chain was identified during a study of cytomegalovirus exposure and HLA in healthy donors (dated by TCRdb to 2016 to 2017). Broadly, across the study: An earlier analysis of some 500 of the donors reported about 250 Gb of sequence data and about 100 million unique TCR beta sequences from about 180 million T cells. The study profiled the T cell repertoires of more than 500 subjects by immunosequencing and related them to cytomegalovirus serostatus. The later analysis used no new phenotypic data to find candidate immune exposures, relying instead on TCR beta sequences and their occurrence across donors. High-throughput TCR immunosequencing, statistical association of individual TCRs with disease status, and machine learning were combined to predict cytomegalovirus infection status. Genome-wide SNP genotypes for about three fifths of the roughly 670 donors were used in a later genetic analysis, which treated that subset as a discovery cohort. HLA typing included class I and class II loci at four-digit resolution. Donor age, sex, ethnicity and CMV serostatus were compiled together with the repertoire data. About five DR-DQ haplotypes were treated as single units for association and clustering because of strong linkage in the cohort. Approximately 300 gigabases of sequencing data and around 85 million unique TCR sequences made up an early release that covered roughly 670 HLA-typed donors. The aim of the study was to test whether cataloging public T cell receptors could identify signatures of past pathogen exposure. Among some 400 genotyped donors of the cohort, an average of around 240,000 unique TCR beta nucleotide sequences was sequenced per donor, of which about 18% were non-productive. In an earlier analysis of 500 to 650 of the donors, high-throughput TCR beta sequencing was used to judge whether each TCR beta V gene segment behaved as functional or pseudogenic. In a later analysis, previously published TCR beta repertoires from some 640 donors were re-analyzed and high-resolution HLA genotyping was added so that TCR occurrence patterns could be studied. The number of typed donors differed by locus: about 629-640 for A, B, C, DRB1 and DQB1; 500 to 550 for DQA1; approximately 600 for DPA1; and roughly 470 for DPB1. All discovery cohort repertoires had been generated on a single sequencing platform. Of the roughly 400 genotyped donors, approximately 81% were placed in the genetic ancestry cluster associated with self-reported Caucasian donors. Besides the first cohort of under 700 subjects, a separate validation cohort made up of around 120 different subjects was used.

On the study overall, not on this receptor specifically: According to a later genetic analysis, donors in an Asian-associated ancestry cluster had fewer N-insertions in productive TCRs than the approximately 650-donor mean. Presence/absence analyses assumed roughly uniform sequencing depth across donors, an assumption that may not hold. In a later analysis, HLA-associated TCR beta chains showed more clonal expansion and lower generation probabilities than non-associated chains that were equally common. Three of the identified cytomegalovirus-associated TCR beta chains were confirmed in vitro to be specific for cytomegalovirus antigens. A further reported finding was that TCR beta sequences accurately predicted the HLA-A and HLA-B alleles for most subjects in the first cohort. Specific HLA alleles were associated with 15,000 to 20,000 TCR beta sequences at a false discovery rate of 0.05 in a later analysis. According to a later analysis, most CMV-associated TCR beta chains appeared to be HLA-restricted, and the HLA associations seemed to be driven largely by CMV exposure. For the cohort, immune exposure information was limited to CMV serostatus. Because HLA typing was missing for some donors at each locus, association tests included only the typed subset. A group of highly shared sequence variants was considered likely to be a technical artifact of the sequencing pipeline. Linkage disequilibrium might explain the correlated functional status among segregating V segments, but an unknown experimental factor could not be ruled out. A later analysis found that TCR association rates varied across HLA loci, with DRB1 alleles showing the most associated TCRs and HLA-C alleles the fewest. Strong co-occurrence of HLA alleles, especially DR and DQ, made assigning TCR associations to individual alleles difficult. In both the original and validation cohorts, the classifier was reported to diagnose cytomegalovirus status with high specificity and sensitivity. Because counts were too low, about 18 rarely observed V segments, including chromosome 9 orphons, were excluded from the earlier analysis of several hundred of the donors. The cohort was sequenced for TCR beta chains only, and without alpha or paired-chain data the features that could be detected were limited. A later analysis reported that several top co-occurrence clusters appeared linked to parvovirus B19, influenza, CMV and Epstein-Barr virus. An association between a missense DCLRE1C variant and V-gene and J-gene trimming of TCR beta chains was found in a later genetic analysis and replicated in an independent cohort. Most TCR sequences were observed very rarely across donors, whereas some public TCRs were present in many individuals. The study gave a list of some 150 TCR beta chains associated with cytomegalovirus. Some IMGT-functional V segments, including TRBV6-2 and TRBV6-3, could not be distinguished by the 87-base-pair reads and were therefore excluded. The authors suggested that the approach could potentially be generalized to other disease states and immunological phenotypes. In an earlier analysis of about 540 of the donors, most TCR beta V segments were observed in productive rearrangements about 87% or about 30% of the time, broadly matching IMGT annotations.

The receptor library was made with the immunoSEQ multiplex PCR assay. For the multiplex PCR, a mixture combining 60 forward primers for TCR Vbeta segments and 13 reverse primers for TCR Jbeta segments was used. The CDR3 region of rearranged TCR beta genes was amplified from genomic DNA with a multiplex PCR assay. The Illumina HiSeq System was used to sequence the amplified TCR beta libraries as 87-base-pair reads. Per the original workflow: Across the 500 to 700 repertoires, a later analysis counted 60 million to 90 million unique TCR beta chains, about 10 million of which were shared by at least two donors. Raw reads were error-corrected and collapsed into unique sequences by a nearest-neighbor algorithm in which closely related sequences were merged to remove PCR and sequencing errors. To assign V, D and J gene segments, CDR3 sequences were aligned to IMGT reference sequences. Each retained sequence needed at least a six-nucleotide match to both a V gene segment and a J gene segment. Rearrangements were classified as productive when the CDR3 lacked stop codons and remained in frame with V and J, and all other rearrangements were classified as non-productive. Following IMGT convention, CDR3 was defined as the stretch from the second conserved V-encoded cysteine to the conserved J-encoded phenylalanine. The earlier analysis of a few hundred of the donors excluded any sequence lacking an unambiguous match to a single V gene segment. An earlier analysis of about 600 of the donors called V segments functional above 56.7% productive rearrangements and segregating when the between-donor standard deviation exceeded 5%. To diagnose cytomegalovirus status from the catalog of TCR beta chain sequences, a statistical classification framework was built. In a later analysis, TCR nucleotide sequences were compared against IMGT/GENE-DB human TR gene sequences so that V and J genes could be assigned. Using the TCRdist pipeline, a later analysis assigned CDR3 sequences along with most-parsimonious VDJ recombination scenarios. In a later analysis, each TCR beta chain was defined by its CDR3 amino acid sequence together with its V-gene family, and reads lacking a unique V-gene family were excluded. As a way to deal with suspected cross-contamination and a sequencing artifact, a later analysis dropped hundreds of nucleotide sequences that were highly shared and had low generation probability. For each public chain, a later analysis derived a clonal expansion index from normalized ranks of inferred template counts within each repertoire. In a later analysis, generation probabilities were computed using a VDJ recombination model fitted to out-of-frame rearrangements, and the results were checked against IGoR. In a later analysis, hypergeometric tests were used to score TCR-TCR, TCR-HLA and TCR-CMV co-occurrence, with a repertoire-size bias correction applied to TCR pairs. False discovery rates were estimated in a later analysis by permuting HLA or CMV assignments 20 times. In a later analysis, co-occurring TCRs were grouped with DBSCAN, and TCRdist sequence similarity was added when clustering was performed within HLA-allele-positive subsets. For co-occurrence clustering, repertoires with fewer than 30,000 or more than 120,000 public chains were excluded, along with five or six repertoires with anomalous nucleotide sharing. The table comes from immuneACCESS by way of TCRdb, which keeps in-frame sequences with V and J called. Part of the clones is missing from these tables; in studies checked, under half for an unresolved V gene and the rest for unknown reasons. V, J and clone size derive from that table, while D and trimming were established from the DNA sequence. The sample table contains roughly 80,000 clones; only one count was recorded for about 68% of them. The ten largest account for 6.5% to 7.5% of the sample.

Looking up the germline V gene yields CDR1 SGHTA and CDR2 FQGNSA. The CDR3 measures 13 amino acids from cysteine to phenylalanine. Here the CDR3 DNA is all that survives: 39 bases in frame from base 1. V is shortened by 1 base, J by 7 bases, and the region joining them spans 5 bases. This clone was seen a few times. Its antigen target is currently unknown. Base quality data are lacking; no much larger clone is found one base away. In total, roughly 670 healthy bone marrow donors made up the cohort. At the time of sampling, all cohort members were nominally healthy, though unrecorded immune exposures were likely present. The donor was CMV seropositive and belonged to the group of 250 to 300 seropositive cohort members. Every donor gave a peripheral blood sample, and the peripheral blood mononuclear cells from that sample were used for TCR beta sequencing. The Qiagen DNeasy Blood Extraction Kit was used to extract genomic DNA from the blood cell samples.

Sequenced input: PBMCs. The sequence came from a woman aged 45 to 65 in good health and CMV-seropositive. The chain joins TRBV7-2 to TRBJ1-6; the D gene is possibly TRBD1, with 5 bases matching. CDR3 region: CASSLDRNSPLHF. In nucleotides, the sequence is TGTGCCAGCAGCTTAGACAGGAATTCACCCCTCCACTTT.